This T cell receptor beta chain was obtained from a study of blood T cell repertoires in COVID-19. Study-level background: Sources were T cells, B-cell-depleted T cells, or PBMCs; the material itself was cDNA or gDNA.

This CDR3 is built from 15 residues. Germline CDR1 reads SGDLS; CDR2 reads YYNGEE. The germline V and J ends were trimmed by 5 bases and 4 bases, with 16 bases remaining between them. Per the original data handling: It was from reference gene primer amplification that nucleated cell counts were estimated. Here immunoSEQ multiplex PCR was the method, and the copy in TCRdb shows in-frame clones only, minus some. The DNA was the basis for D and trimming; V, J and clone size are from that table. This table has a few hundred thousand clones, 86% appearing once. Material: peripheral blood. This chain uses TRBV9 with TRBJ1-3; no definite D call. This receptor was obtained from a man at least 80 years old with acute or convalescent COVID-19. The CDR3 is CASRSGSTGGNTIYF. The CDR3 DNA reads TGTGCCAGCAGGTCCGGATCAACGGGGGGAAACACCATATATTTT.